One T cell receptor (beta chain) is described in this entry. As handled by the study authors: It was from reference gene primer amplification that nucleated cell counts were estimated. The method was immunoSEQ multiplex PCR; TCRdb's version includes in-frame clones alone and lacks a portion of them. V and J calls and clone size are as listed in that table; D and trimming were resolved from the DNA. The table shows 110,000 to 150,000 clones, with 79% occurring only once. This record belongs to a study of blood T cell repertoires in COVID-19. Study background: The United States, Italy and Spain were the sources of the acute and convalescent COVID-19 samples. Sample material is recorded as cDNA or gDNA derived from T cells, B-cell-depleted T cells, or PBMCs.

CDR3 length equals 14 residues. Germline V gene data show CDR1 as LGHNA and CDR2 as YSLEER. V lost 6 bases, J lost 5 bases, and 13 bases lay in between. The chain combines TRBV4-3 with TRBJ1-4, with a weak D call TRBD1 (5 bases). Sequenced: peripheral blood. This clonotype originated in a man in his sixties with acute or convalescent COVID-19. CDR3: CASRRQGPNEKLFF. As DNA, the CDR3 is TGCGCCAGCAGGAGGCAGGGCCCGAATGAAAAACTGTTTTTT.